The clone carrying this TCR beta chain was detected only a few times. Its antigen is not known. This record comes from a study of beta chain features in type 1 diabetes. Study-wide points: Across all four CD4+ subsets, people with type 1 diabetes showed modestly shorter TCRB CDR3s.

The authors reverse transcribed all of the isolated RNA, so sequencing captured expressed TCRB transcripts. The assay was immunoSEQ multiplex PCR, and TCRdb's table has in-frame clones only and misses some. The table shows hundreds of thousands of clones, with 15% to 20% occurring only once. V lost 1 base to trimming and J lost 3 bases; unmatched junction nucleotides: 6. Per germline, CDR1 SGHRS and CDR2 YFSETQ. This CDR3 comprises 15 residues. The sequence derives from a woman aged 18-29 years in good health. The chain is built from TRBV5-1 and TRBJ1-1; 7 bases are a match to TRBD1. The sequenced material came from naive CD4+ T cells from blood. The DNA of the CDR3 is TGCGCCAGCAGCTTGACGGACAGGATTCACACTGAAGCTTTCTTT. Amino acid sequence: CASSLTDRIHTEAFF.